This entry lists 17 T cell receptor beta chains sequenced from one sample in a study of blood T cell repertoires in COVID-19. TCRdb's copy holds only in-frame clones and misses some; the assay was immunoSEQ multiplex PCR. The sample shows about 150,000 clones, less than 85% of them seen only once. Material: peripheral blood. The receptor source for this set is a woman at least 80 years old with active or convalescent COVID-19.

This clone showed up just a few times. The V and J genes are TRBV18 and TRBJ1-5, with TRBD1 matching over 7 bases. The CDR3 is 18 residues long. V gave up 8 bases and J gave up 0 bases; unmatched junction bases: 16. Germline CDR1 KGHSH, CDR2 LQKENI. Written as DNA, the CDR3 is TGTGCCAGCCGCAGCCCGTCAGGGGGTCTCTATAGCAATCAGCCCCAGCATTTT. Its translation is CASRSPSGGLYSNQPQHF. Complete variable domain (other parts from reference TRBV18 and TRBJ1-5): NAGVMQNPRHLVRRRGQEARLRCSPMKGHSHVYWYRQLPEEGLKFMVYLQKENIIDESGMPKERFSAEFPKEGPSILRIQQVVRGDSAAYFCASRSPSGGLYSNQPQHFGDGTRLSIL.

This clone was counted only a few times. The chain links TRBV5-1 to TRBJ1-2; 7 nucleotides match TRBD1. The germline V gene has CDR1 SGHRS and CDR2 YFSETQ. V shed 4 bases and J 2 bases; nucleotides not matched to a gene: 8. The CDR3 length is 15 residues. The DNA for the CDR3 is TGCGCCAGCAGCAGGGGGGACAGCGCGAACTATGGCTACACCTTC. Protein: CASSRGDSANYGYTF. The full variable domain, with the rest looked up from reference TRBV5-1 and TRBJ1-2, is KAGVTQTPRYLIKTRGQQVTLSCSPISGHRSVSWYQQTPGQGLQFLFEYFSETQRNKGNFPGRFSGRQFSNSRSEMNVSTLELGDSALYLCASSRGDSANYGYTFGSGTRLTVV.

V gene TRBV5-6 combines with J gene TRBJ1-2; 8 nucleotides align to TRBD1. The junction had 7 bases not matched to a gene; V was cut back by 2 bases and J by 4 bases. The CDR3 covers 15 residues. Looked up from germline, CDR1 is SGHDT and CDR2 is YYEEEE. CDR3 DNA sequence: TGTGCCAGCAGCTTATACCGGGACAGGTTCTATGGCTACACCTTC. Protein: CASSLYRDRFYGYTF.

The chain uses TRBV19 and TRBJ1-5; 7 nucleotides agree with TRBD1. From germline, CDR1 is LNHDA and CDR2 SQIVND (reference sequence). This CDR3 spans 14 amino acids. The V segment lost 7 bases and the J segment 5 bases; nucleotides outside the gene matches: 8. CDR3 region: CASTVRGWDQPQHF. CDR3 sequence (DNA): TGTGCCAGTACGGTCAGGGGGTGGGATCAGCCCCAGCATTTT.

The J gene is TRBJ1-2, the V gene TRBV29-1; maybe TRBD1 (6 bases). There are 11 residues in the CDR3. Germline lookup yields CDR1 SQVTM and CDR2 ANQGSEA. V lost 7 bases, J lost 5 bases, and 11 bases lay in between. CDR3 bases: TGCAGCGCCGCAACAGGGTATGGCTACACCTTC. Residues: CSAATGYGYTF.

This clone was counted a single time. The V gene is TRBV2, the J gene TRBJ1-1; D is perhaps TRBD1 (5 bases). Deletions cut 4 bases from V and 1 base from J, with 13 bases between. There are 15 residues in the CDR3. CDR1 SNHLY and CDR2 FYNNEI come from the germline V gene. CDR3 bases: TGTGCCAGCAGTGTCGACGGCGGGGGGAACACTGAAGCTTTCTTT. Translated, it gives CASSVDGGGNTEAFF.

The rearrangement links TRBV27 to TRBJ2-1; 8 positions match TRBD1. This CDR3 comprises 13 residues. Germline V CDR1 and CDR2: MNHEY, SMNVEV (reference sequence). Trimming cost V 6 bases and J 7 bases; bases outside gene matches: 5. CDR3 sequence: CASRRRGRNEQFF. The CDR3 DNA is TGTGCCAGCAGACGCAGGGGGCGGAATGAGCAGTTCTTC.

There are a few counts of this clone. This chain uses TRBV6-6 with TRBJ2-1, with 7 bases fitting TRBD1. Germline assignment: CDR1 MNHNY and CDR2 SVGAGI (reference sequence). The V segment lost 8 bases and the J segment 5 bases; nucleotides outside the gene matches: 6. This CDR3 has 13 amino acids. In nucleotides, the CDR3 is TGTGCCAGCCGGGACAGCTACAACAATGAGCAGTTCTTC. It translates to CASRDSYNNEQFF.

About this clone itself: The same CDR3 arises from other DNA sequences in this sample as well. The V call is TRBV6-5, the J call TRBJ1-2; 7 bases line up with TRBD1. The CDR3 is made up of 14 amino acids. The trim removed 0 bases at V and 4 bases at J, leaving 2 bases unmatched. Per germline, CDR1 MNHEY and CDR2 SVGAGI. The CDR3 is CASSYSGGRYGYTF. CDR3 nucleotides: TGTGCCAGCAGTTACTCAGGGGGCCGCTATGGCTACACCTTC.

The chain couples TRBV7-3 to TRBJ1-1, with D perhaps TRBD1 (5 bases). Trimming removed 6 bases from V and 4 bases from J, with 12 bases in between. Germline CDR1 is SGHTA and CDR2 is FQGTGA. This CDR3 spans 13 amino acids. CDR3 DNA: TGTGCCAGCAGGTCCGGGACTGGCACTGAAGCTTTCTTT. It specifies CASRSGTGTEAFF. The full variable domain, with the rest looked up from reference TRBV7-3 and TRBJ1-1, is GAGVSQTPSNKVTEKGKYVELRCDPISGHTALYWYRQSLGQGPEFLIYFQGTGAADDSGLPNDRFFAVRPEGSVSTLKIQRTERGDSAVYLCASRSGTGTEAFFGQGTRLTVV.

The V gene is TRBV7-6, the J gene TRBJ2-2, with 7 bases matching TRBD2. The CDR3 consists of 15 residues. With 1 base clipped from V and 7 bases from J, the junction kept 6 bases outside the gene matches. From germline, CDR1 is SGHVS and CDR2 FNYEAQ. CDR3 region: CASSLVTGGGGELFF. In nucleotides, the CDR3 is TGTGCCAGCAGCTTAGTGACGGGAGGCGGCGGGGAGCTGTTTTTT.

This sequence joins TRBV5-1 and TRBJ2-3; TRBD2 aligns across 11 bases. After removal of 0 bases from V and 2 bases from J, the junction contained 5 bases not matched to a gene. The CDR3 is made up of 17 amino acids. From germline, CDR1 is SGHRS and CDR2 YFSETQ. The CDR3 DNA reads TGCGCCAGCAGCTTGGAGGGACTAGCGGTATTCACAGATACGCAGTATTTT. Its protein is CASSLEGLAVFTDTQYF.

V gene TRBV28 combines with J gene TRBJ1-1; TRBD1 is a possible D gene (5 bases). The CDR3 contains 11 residues. Germline CDR1 MDHEN, CDR2 SYDVKM. Deletions cut 8 bases from V and 11 bases from J, with 15 bases between. CDR3 protein: CASLGAMLAFF. CDR3 bases: TGTGCCAGCCTAGGGGCGATGCTTGCTTTCTTT.

The V gene is TRBV12-5, the J gene TRBJ2-2; 12 positions match TRBD2. The J segment lost 6 bases and the V segment lost 3 bases, leaving 2 bases of the junction unmatched. The CDR3 contains 15 residues. Germline-derived CDR1 and CDR2 are LGHNT and FRNRAP. The CDR3: CASGFGLAGPGELFF. The CDR3 DNA is TGTGCTAGTGGTTTCGGACTAGCGGGACCCGGGGAGCTGTTTTTT.

The V call is TRBV10-1, the J call TRBJ2-1; 7 bases match TRBD2. There are 12 residues in the CDR3. Trimming removed 2 bases from V and 8 bases from J; junction bases left unmatched: 0. Per the germline V gene, CDR1 is WNHNN and CDR2 is SYGVQD (reference sequence). CDR3 region: CASSESGDEQFF. CDR3 sequence (DNA): TGCGCCAGCAGTGAGAGCGGGGATGAGCAGTTCTTC.

V and J are TRBV19 and TRBJ1-4, with 8 bases fitting TRBD1. The CDR3 covers 16 residues. Per germline, CDR1 LNHDA and CDR2 SQIVND (reference sequence). After removal of 7 bases from V and 3 bases from J, the junction contained 10 bases not matched to a gene. The CDR3 loop is CASTSTGATSNEKLFF. In DNA, the CDR3 is TGTGCCAGTACCTCGACAGGGGCGACCTCTAATGAAAAACTGTTTTTT. Together with reference TRBV19 and TRBJ1-4, the CDR3 gives the full variable domain: DGGITQSPKYLFRKEGQNVTLSCEQNLNHDAMYWYRQDPGQGLRLIYYSQIVNDFQKGDIAEGYSVSREKKESFPLTVTSAQKNPTAFYLCASTSTGATSNEKLFFGSGTQLSVL.

The chain uses TRBV30 and TRBJ2-1; D is unclear. Germline CDR1 reads GTSNPN; CDR2 reads SVGIG (reference sequence). The CDR3 has 11 amino acids. V was pared by 0 bases and J by 7 bases, with 4 bases between. This CDR3 is CAWSVSNEQFF. The DNA for the CDR3 is TGTGCCTGGAGTGTATCGAATGAGCAGTTCTTC.